The sequence of this T cell receptor beta chain was determined in a study of shared clonotypes between healthy human individuals. Overall study: Aged between 18 and 49, the donors were a couple of women and a few men. Study-wide results and limits: In the sorted subsets, rarefaction showed sequencing was incomplete despite large depth.

As regards this clone: Its specificity is unknown.

The repertoire was sequenced with immunoSEQ multiplex PCR; TCRdb's copy has only in-frame clones and lacks some. The repertoire consists of around 980,000 clones, with approximately 80% occurring once and the leading ten covering roughly 0.61%. The source material was memory CD4+ T cells from PBMCs. Subset of the sample: CD45RA-negative fraction. The receptor comes from a man in his late teens or twenties in good health. Some clones in this sample may be carry-over from other donors' samples.

The CDR3 spells CASRSTGDPRWYGYTF. The CDR3 DNA reads as TGTGCCAGCAGGTCGACAGGGGATCCCCGCTGGTATGGCTACACCTTC. The chain links TRBV28 to TRBJ1-2, with 8 bases identical to TRBD1. Germline CDR1 MDHEN, CDR2 SYDVKM. J lost 5 bases, V lost 6 bases, and 14 bases had no gene match. The CDR3 has 16 residues.